This entry is about one T cell receptor beta chain. This sample is part of a study of blood T cell repertoires in COVID-19. At the level of the study: COVID-19 samples collected from the United States, Italy and Spain covered acute and convalescent phases.

The V segment lost 4 bases and the J segment 3 bases; nucleotides outside the gene matches: 11. Germline loops: CDR1 SGHVS, CDR2 FQNEAQ. The CDR3 has 17 residues. As handled by the study authors: Reference gene primer amplification in the assay estimated nucleated cell counts. Libraries were prepared by immunoSEQ multiplex PCR; TCRdb keeps only in-frame clonotypes and omits some of them. V, J and clone size are those of that table, while D and trimming were read from the DNA. The repertoire has roughly 290,000 clones, almost 90% of them found once; the top ten carry 1.5% to 2%. Those enrolled, adults aged roughly 18 to 100 years, came from about two dozen US areas. Participant reports of clinical history set cohort assignment.

The chain carries TRBV7-8 and TRBJ2-7; TRBD2 agrees at 11 bases. The sequenced material came from PBMCs or T cells enriched from blood (not recorded which). The TCR sequence derives from a woman in her late teens or twenties with acute COVID-19. The CDR3 bases are TGTGCCAGCAGCTACATGGGCGGGACTAGCGGCCTCTACGAGCAGTACTTC. Its translation: CASSYMGGTSGLYEQYF.